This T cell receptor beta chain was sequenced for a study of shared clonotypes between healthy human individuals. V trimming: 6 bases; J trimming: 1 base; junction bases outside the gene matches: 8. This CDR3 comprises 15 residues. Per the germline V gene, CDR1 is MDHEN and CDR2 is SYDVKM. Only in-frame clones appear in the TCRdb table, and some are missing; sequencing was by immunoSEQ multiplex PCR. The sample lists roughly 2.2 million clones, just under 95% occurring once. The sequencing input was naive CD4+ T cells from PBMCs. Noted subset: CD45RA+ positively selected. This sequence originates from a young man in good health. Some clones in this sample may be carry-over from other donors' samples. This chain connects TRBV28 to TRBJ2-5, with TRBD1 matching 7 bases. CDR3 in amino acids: CASSPTGEPQETQYF. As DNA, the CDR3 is TGTGCCAGCAGCCCAACAGGGGAACCCCAAGAGACCCAGTACTTC.